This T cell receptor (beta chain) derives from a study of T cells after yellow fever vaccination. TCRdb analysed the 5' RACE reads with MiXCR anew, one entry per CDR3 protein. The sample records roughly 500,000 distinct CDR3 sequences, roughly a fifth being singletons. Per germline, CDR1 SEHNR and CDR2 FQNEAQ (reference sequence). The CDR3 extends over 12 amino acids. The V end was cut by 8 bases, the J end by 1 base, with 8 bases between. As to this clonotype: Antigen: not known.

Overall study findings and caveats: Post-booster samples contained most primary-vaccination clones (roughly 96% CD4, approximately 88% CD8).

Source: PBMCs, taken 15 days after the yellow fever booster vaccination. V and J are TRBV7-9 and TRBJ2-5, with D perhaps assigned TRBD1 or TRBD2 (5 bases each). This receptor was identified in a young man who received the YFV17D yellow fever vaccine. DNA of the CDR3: TGTGCCAGCGGGACCCTCCAAGAGACCCAGTACTTC. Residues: CASGTLQETQYF. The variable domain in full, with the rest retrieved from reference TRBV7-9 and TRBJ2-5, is DTGVSQNPRHKITKRGQNVTFRCDPISEHNRLYWYRQTLGQGPEFLTYFQNEAQLEKSRLLSDRFSAERPKGSFSTLEIQRTEQGDSAMYLCASGTLQETQYFGPGTRLLVL.